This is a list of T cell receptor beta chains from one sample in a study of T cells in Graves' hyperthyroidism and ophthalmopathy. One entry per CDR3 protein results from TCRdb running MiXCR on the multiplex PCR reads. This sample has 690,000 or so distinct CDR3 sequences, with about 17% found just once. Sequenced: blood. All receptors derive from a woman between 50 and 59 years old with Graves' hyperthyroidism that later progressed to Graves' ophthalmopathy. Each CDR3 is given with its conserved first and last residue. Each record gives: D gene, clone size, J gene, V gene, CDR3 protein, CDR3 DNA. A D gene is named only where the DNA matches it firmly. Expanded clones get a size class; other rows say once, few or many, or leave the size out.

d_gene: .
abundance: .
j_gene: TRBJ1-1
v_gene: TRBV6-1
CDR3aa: CASSVPGHQRFAFF
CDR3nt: TGTGCCAGCAGTGTCCCGGGACACCAACGTTTCGCTTTCTTT

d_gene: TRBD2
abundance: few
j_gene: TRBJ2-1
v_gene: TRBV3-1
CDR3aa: CASSQQAGGYNEQFF
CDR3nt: TGTGCCAGCAGCCAACAAGCGGGGGGGTACAATGAGCAGTTCTTC

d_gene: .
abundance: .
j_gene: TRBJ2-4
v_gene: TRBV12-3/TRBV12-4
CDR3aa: CASSSTGRGGIQYF
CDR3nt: TGTGCCAGCAGTTCCACTGGGCGGGGTGGCATTCAGTACTTC

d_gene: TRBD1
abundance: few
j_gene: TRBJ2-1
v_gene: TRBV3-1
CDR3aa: CASSQEHHRDRGESSYNEQFF
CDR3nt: TGTGCCAGCAGCCAAGAGCATCATCGGGACAGGGGCGAAAGCTCCTACAATGAGCAGTTCTTC

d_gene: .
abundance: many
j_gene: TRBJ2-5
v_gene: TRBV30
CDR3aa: CAWKWTHQETQYF
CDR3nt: TGTGCCTGGAAGTGGACTCACCAAGAGACCCAGTACTTC

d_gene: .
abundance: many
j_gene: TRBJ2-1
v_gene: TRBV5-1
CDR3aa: CASSLTPGGWDNEQFF
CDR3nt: TGCGCCAGCAGCTTGACCCCCGGGGGTTGGGACAATGAGCAGTTCTTC

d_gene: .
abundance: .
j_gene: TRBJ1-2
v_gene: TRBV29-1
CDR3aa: CSVDETGPRGYTF
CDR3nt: TGCAGCGTCGATGAAACAGGGCCCCGCGGCTACACCTTC

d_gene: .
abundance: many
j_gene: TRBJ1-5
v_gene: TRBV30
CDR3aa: CAWSEYSNQPQHF
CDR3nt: TGTGCCTGGAGTGAATATAGCAATCAGCCCCAGCATTTT

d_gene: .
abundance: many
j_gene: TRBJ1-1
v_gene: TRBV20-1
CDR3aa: CSARVQGPGEAFF
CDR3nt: TGCAGTGCTAGAGTCCAGGGGCCCGGGGAGGCTTTCTTT

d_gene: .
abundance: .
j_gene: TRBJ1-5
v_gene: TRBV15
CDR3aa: CATSRWGSNQPQHF
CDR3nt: TGTGCCACCAGCAGATGGGGTAGCAATCAGCCCCAGCATTTT

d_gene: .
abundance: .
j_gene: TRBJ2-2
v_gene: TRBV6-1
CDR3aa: CASSEGHDTGELFF
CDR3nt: TGTGCCAGCAGCGAGGGGCACGACACCGGGGAGCTGTTTTTT

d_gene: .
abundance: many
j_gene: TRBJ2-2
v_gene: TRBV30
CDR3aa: CATPTVAGELFF
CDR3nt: TGTGCCACCCCGACAGTTGCCGGGGAGCTGTTTTTT

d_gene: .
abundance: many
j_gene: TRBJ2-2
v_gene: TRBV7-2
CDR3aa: CASSWGRGRTGELFF
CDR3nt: TGTGCCAGCAGCTGGGGCAGGGGTAGGACCGGGGAGCTGTTTTTT

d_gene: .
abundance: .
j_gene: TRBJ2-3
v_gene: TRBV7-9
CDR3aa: CASGTRSTDTQYF
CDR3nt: TGTGCCAGCGGGACCCGGAGCACAGATACGCAGTATTTT

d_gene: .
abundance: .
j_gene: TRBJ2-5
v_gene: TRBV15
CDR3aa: CATSRDRAGTPKETQYF
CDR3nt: TGTGCCACCAGCAGAGATAGGGCCGGGACTCCCAAGGAGACCCAGTACTTC

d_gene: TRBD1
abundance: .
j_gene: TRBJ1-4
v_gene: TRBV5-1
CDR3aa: CASQTGGSEKLFF
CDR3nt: TGCGCCAGCCAGACAGGGGGGTCTGAAAAACTGTTTTTT

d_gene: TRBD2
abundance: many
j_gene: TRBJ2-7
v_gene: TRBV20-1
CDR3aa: CSARDPSGGENYEQYF
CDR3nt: TGCAGTGCTAGAGATCCTAGCGGGGGAGAAAACTACGAGCAGTACTTC

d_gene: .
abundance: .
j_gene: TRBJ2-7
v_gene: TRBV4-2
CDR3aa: CASSQECDSSYEQYF
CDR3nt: TGTGCCAGCAGCCAAGAGTGTGACAGCTCCTACGAGCAGTACTTC